This record concerns one T cell receptor beta chain sequence. This sample was included in a study of blood T cell repertoires in COVID-19. Across the whole study: COVID-19 samples, acute and convalescent, were from the United States, Italy and Spain. PBMCs, B-cell-depleted T cells, or T cells provided the cDNA or gDNA that made up the material.

V lost 2 bases and J lost 5, with 13 bases in between. The length of the CDR3 is 16 residues. Germline values: CDR1 KGHSH, CDR2 LQKENI. As handled by the study authors: By means of reference gene primer amplification, nucleated cell counts were estimated. Assay used: immunoSEQ multiplex PCR; TCRdb lists only in-frame clones, some missing. V, J and clone size were drawn from that table, and D and trimming were deduced from the DNA. The sample contains about 250,000 clones, 83% of which appear only once. Sequencing was performed on peripheral blood. This clonotype was obtained from a human donor in a cohort sampled during active COVID-19. This chain joins TRBV18 and TRBJ1-6, with TRBD1 as a possible D gene (6 bases). The CDR3 DNA sequence: TGTGCCAGCTCACCAGCACCAAGGGGGAATAATTCACCCCTCCACTTT. Amino acids: CASSPAPRGNNSPLHF.